One T cell receptor beta chain is described in this entry. Its specificity is unknown. This sample is drawn from a study of regulatory T cells in long-lasting Graves disease. Study-wide points: Persistent disease was characterized by preferential usage of TRBV28, TRBJ1-2 and TRBJ2-5.

V was shortened by 2 bases and J by 5 bases, with 15 bases between the two germline ends. Germline assignment: CDR1 MNHEY and CDR2 SVGAGI. This CDR3 is 15 amino acids long. Time point specified: persistent/refractory GD, antithyroid drugs over 5 years with positive TRAb. Construction of the TCR library relied on RNA isolated from PBMCs. TCR beta libraries were built with iRepertoire HTBI primers and Arm-PCR of CDR3 regions. TCRdb ran MiXCR on the multiplex PCR reads and lists one entry per CDR3 protein. The sample includes roughly 490,000 distinct CDR3 sequences, around a fifth of them seen just once.

The source was peripheral blood mononuclear cells (PBMCs), collected when the disease was refractory, from a patient treated with antithyroid drugs. The chain couples TRBV6-5 to TRBJ1-1; D is unresolved. The sequence was obtained from a female donor with Graves disease. CDR3 sequence (DNA): TGTGCCAGCAGTTACGCACGGTCCGGACGGACTGAAGCTTTCTTT. It yields the protein CASSYARSGRTEAFF.